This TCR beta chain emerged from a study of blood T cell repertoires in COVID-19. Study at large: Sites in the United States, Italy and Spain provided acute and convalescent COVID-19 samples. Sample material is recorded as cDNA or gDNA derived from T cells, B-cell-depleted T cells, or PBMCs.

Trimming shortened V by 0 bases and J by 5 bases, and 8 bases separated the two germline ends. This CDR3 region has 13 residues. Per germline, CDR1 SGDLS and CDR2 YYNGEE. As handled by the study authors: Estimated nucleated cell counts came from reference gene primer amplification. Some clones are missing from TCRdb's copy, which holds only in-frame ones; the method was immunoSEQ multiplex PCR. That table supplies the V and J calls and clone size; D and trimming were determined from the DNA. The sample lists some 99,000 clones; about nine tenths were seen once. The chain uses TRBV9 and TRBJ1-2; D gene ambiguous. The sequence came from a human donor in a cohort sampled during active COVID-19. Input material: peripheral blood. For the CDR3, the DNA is TGTGCCAGCAGCGTAGGCGGCACGTATGGCTACACCTTC. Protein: CASSVGGTYGYTF.